One and the same sample provided the 6 T cell receptor beta chains below, sequenced in a study of T cells in Graves' hyperthyroidism and ophthalmopathy. Authors of the study amplified TCR beta CDR3 regions from RNA transcripts. Carried out on the TCR CDR3, a first-round RT-PCR used the HTBI primer set. TCRdb called the multiplex PCR reads again in MiXCR, with one record for every CDR3 protein. The repertoire holds about 400,000 distinct CDR3 sequences, approximately 14% seen once, with approximately 7.5% in the top ten. The sample consisted of blood. These receptors came from a woman aged 18-29 years with Graves' hyperthyroidism.

This clonotype was counted many times. The rearrangement links TRBV27 to TRBJ1-1, with 7 bases aligning to TRBD1. Trimming removed 2 bases from V and 1 base from J; junction bases left unmatched: 4. CDR1 MNHEY and CDR2 SMNVEV come from the germline V gene (reference sequence). The CDR3 is 15 residues long. The CDR3 sequence: CASSLGQAANTEAFF. The CDR3 DNA sequence: TGTGCCAGCAGTTTAGGACAGGCCGCGAACACTGAAGCTTTCTTT.

This clonotype has a handful of counts. CDR3 in amino acids: CASNKDRGKNSPLHF. The CDR3 nucleotides are TGTGCCAGTAATAAGGACAGGGGAAAGAATTCACCCCTCCACTTT. The V and J genes are TRBV19 and TRBJ1-6; the match to TRBD1 covers 9 bases. This CDR3 has 15 amino acids. J lost 7 bases, V lost 7 bases, and 8 bases had no gene match. Germline-derived CDR1 and CDR2 are LNHDA and SQIVND (reference sequence).

The chain combines TRBV28 with TRBJ1-2, with 7 bases lining up with TRBD1. With V trimmed by 5 bases and J by 5 bases, 5 bases remained unmatched. CDR1 is MDHEN and CDR2 is SYDVKM in the germline V gene. The CDR3 is 13 amino acids. The CDR3 protein is CASSGDRAYGYTF. CDR3 bases: TGTGCCAGCAGTGGAGACAGGGCGTATGGCTACACCTTC.

This clonotype showed up just once. The chain couples TRBV11-2 to TRBJ1-2; D is unclear. Germline CDR1 reads SGHAT; CDR2 reads FQNNGV. V lost 2 bases, J lost 4 bases, and 20 bases lay in between. The CDR3 loop spans 17 amino acids. CDR3 DNA: TGTGCCAGCAGCTTAATACGAGTTTCGGCACAGATCTATGGCTACACCTTC. Translating gives CASSLIRVSAQIYGYTF.

This clonotype was seen at least ten times. The V and J genes are TRBV7-9 and TRBJ2-7; 10 bases match TRBD1. Losses at the gene ends were 5 bases for V and 1 base for J; bases not matched to a gene: 5. Germline CDR1 is SEHNR and CDR2 is FQNEAQ (reference sequence). The length of the CDR3 is 15 residues. The CDR3 is CASSPEGQGSYEQYF. In nucleotides, the CDR3 is TGTGCCAGCAGCCCCGAGGGACAGGGGTCCTACGAGCAGTACTTC. The variable domain in full, completed from reference TRBV7-9 and TRBJ2-7, reads DTGVSQNPRHKITKRGQNVTFRCDPISEHNRLYWYRQTLGQGPEFLTYFQNEAQLEKSRLLSDRFSAERPKGSFSTLEIQRTEQGDSAMYLCASSPEGQGSYEQYFGPGTRLTVT.

This clonotype has a count of ten or more. The gene calls are TRBV24-1 and TRBJ2-7, with TRBD2 matching 7 bases. CDR3 size: 15 residues. Germline CDR1 and CDR2: KGHDR and SFDVKD. The V gene end was trimmed by 3 bases and the J gene end by 6 bases; junction bases not matched to a gene: 10. Here the CDR3 DNA reads TGTGCCACCAGTGATCCGCAAGCGACGGGAGGCGAGCAGTACTTC. This codes for CATSDPQATGGEQYF.